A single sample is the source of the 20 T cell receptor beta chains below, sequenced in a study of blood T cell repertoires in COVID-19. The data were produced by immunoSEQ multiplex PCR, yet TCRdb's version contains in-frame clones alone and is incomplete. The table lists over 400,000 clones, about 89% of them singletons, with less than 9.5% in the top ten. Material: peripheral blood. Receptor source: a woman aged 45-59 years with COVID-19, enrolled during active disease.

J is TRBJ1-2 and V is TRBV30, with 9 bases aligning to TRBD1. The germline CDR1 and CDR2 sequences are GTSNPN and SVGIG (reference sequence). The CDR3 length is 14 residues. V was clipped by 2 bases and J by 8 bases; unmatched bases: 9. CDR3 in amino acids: CAWSITGGLDGYTF. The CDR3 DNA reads TGTGCCTGGAGTATCACAGGGGGCTTAGACGGCTACACCTTC.

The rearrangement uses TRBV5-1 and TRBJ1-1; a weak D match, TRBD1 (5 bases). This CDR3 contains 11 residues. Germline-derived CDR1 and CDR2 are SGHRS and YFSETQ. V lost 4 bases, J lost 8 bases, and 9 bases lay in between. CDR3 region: CASSPGLEAFF. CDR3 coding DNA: TGCGCCAGCAGCCCAGGGTTGGAAGCTTTCTTT.

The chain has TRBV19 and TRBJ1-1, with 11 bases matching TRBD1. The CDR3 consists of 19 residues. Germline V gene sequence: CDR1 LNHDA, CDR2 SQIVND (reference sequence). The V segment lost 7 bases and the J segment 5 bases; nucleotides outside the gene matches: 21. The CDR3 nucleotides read TGTGCCAGTATAGAACGCGTGGGGACAGGGGGGTTGAGACGAACTGAAGCTTTCTTT. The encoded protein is CASIERVGTGGLRRTEAFF.

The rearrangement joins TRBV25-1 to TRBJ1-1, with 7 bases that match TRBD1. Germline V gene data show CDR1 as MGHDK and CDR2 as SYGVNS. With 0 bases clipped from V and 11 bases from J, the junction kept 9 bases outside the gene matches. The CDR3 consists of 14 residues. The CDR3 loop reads CASSEYKPGQRAFF. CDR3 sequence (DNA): TGTGCCAGCAGTGAATATAAGCCGGGACAGAGGGCTTTCTTT.

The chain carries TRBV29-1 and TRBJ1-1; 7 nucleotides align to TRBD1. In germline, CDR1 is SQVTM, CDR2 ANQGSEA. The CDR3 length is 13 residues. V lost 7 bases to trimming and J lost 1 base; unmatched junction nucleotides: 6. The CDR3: CSGEGTANTEAFF. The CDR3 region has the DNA TGCAGCGGGGAAGGGACAGCGAACACTGAAGCTTTCTTT.

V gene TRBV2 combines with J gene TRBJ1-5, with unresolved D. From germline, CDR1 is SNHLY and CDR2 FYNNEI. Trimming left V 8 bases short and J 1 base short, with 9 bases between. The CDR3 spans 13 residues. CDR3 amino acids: CASGEESNQPQHF. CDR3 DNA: TGTGCCAGCGGGGAGGAGAGCAATCAGCCCCAGCATTTT.

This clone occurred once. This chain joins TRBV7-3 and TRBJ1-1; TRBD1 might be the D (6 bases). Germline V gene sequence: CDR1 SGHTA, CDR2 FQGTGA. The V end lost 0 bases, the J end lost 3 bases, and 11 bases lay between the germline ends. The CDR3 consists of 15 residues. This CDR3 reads CASSLTGDKHTEAFF. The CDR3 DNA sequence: TGTGCCAGCAGCTTAACGGGGGACAAACACACTGAAGCTTTCTTT.

CDR3 sequence (DNA): TGCGCCAGCAGCTCCTCGACAGGGGGCTTAACGACCGGGGAGCTGTTTTTT. Residues: CASSSSTGGLTTGELFF. V gene TRBV5-1 combines with J gene TRBJ2-2; 10 bases fit TRBD1. This CDR3 has 17 residues. CDR1 is SGHRS and CDR2 is YFSETQ in the germline V gene. The junction had 10 bases not matched to a gene; V was cut back by 3 bases and J by 5 bases.

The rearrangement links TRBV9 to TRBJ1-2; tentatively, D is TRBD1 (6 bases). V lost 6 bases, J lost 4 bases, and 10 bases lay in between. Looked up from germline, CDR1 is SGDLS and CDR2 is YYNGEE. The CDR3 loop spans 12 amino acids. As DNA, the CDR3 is TGTGCCAGCAAAGGGGGTGGCTATGGCTACACCTTC. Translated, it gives CASKGGGYGYTF.

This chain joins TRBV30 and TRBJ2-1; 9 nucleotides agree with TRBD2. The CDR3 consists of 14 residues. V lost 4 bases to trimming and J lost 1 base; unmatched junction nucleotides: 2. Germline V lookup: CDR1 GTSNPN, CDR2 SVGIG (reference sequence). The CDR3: CAWTSGVSYNEQFF. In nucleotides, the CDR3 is TGTGCCTGGACTAGCGGGGTTTCCTACAATGAGCAGTTCTTC.

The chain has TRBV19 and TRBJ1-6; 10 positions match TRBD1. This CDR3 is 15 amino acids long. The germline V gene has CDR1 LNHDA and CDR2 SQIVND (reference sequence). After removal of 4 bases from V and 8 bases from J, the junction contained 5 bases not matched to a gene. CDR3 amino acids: CASSTPGTGDSPLHF. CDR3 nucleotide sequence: TGTGCCAGTAGTACCCCCGGGACAGGGGATTCACCCCTCCACTTT.

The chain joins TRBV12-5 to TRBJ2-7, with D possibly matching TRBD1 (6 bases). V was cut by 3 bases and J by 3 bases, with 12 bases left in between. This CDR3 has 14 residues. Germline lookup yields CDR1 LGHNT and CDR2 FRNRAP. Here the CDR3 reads CASGFQQGVYEQYF. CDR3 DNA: TGTGCTAGTGGTTTTCAACAGGGTGTCTACGAGCAGTACTTC.

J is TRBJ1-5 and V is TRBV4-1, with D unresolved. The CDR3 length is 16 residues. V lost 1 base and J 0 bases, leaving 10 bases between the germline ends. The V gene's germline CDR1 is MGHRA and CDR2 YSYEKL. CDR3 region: CASSQVSPYSNQPQHF. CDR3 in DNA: TGCGCCAGCAGCCAAGTGTCCCCCTATAGCAATCAGCCCCAGCATTTT.

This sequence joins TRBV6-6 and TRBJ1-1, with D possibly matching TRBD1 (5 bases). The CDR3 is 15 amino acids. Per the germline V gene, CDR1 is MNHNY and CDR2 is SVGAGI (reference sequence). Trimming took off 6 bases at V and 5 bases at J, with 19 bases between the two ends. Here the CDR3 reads CASSQIPGTGTEAFF. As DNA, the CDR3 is TGTGCCAGCAGCCAAATCCCAGGGACTGGAACTGAAGCTTTCTTT.

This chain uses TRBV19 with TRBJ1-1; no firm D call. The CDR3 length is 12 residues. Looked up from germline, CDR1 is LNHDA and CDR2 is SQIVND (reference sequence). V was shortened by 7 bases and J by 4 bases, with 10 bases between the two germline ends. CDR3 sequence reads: CASKWSGTEAFF. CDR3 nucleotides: TGTGCCAGTAAGTGGTCGGGCACTGAAGCTTTCTTT.

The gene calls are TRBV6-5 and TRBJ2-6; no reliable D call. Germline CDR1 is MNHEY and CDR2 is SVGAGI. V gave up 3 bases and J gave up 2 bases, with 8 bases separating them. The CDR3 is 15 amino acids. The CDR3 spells CASSYSRTGANVLTF. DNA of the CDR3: TGTGCCAGCAGTTATTCGCGGACTGGGGCCAACGTCCTGACTTTC.

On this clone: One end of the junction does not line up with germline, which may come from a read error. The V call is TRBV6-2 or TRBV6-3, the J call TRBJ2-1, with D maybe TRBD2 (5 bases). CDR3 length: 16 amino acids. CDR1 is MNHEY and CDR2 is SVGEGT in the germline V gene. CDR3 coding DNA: TGTGCCAGCAGTTACGGGCGGACTCTCTCCTGCAATGAGCAGTTCTTC. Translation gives CASSYGRTLSCNEQFF.

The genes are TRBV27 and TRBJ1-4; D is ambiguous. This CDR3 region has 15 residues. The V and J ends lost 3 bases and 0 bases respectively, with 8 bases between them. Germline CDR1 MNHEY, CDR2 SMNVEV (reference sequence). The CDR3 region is CASSFRSPTNEKLFF. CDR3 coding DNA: TGTGCCAGCAGTTTCAGATCCCCAACTAATGAAAAACTGTTTTTT.

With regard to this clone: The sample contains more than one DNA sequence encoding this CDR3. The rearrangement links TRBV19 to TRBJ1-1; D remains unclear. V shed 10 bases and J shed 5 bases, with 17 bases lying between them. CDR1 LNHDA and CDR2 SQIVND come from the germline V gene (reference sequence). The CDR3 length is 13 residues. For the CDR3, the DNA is TGTGCCACCACGACCGGAGGAGGAACTGAAGCTTTCTTT. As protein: CATTTGGGTEAFF.

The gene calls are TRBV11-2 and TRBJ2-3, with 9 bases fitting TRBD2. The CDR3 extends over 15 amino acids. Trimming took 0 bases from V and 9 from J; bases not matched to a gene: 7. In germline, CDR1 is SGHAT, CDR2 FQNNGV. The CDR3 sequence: CASSLDLAGGKTQYF. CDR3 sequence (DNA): TGTGCCAGCAGCTTAGATCTTGCGGGGGGGAAAACGCAGTATTTT. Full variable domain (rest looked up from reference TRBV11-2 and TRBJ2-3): EAGVAQSPRYKIIEKRQSVAFWCNPISGHATLYWYQQILGQGPKLLIQFQNNGVVDDSQLPKDRFSAERLKGVDSTLKIQPAKLEDSAVYLCASSLDLAGGKTQYFGPGTRLTVL.